The T cell receptor (beta chain) described here comes from a study of cytomegalovirus exposure and HLA in healthy donors. The CDR3 totals 14 residues. CDR1 SGHNT and CDR2 YENEEA come from the germline V gene. Trimming cost V 3 bases and J 8 bases; bases outside gene matches: 6. Here immunoSEQ multiplex PCR was the method, and the copy in TCRdb shows in-frame clones only, minus some. In the table there are 100,000 to 150,000 clones, about 96% of which are singletons. The donors were part of the validation cohort of around 110 subjects. That cohort was separate from the first cohort, which comprised about 670 subjects.

This sequence joins TRBV11-3 and TRBJ2-1; 8 nucleotides line up with TRBD1. The origin of this receptor is a man between 18 and 35 years old in good health and CMV-seronegative. The source material was PBMCs. The CDR3 DNA reads TGTGCCAGCAGCTTGCAGGGGGCGACGGATGAGCAGTTCTTC. Amino acids: CASSLQGATDEQFF. Variable domain in full (rest from reference TRBV11-3 and TRBJ2-1): EAGVVQSPRYKIIEKKQPVAFWCNPISGHNTLYWYLQNLGQGPELLIRYENEEAVDDSQLPKDRFSAERLKGVDSTLKIQPAELGDSAVYLCASSLQGATDEQFFGPGTRLTVL.